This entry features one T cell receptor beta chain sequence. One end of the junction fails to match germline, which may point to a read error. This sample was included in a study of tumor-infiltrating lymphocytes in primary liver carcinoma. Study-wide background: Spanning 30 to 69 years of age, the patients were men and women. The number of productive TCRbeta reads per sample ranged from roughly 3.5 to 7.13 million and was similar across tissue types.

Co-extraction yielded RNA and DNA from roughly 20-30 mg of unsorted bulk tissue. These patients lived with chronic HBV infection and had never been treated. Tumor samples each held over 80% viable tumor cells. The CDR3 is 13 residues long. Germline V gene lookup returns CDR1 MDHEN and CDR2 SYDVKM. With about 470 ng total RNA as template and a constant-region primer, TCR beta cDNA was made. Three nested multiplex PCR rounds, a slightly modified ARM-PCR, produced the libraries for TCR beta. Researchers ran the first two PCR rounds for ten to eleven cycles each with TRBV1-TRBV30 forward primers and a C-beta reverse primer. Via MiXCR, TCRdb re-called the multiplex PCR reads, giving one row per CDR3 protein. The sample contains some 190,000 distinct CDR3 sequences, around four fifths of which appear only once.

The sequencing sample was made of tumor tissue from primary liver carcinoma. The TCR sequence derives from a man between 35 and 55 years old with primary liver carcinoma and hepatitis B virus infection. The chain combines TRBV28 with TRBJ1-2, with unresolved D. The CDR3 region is CANSLNSLYGYTF. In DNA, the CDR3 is TGTGCCAACAGTTTAAACAGCCTATATGGCTACACTTTC.